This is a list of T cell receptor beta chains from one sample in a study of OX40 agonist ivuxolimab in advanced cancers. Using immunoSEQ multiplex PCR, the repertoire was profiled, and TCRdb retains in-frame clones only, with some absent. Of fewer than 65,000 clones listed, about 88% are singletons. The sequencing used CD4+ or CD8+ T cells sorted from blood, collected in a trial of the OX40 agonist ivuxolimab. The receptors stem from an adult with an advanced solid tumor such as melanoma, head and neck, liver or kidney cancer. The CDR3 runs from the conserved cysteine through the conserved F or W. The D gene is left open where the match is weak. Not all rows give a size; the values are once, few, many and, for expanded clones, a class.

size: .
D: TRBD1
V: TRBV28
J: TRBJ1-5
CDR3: CASREGQVGQGQPQHF
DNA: TGTGCCAGCAGGGAAGGACAGGTTGGCCAAGGTCAGCCCCAGCATTTT

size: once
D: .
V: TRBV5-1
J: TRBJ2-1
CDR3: CASSWEGEQFF
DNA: TGCGCCAGCAGCTGGGAAGGGGAGCAGTTCTTC

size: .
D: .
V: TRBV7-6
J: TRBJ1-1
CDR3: CASSLPLSTEAFF
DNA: TGTGCCAGCAGCTTACCCCTCAGCACTGAAGCTTTCTTT

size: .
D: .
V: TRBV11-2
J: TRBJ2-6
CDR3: CASSTTQGPGANVLTF
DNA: TGTGCCAGCAGCACCACACAGGGCCCTGGGGCCAACGTCCTGACTTTC

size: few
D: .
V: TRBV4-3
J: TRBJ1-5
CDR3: CASSQDPAGQQPQHF
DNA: TGCGCCAGCAGCCAAGATCCGGCAGGGCAACAGCCCCAGCATTTT

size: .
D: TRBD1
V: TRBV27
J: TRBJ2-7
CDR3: CASRRATGAVNEQYF
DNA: TGTGCCAGCAGACGAGCCACAGGGGCTGTCAACGAGCAGTACTTC

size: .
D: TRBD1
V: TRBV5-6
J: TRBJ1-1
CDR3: CASRPGGGALNTEAFF
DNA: TGTGCCAGCAGGCCTGGAGGGGGCGCCCTTAACACTGAAGCTTTCTTT

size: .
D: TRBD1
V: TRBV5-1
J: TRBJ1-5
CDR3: CASSLGQGANQPQHF
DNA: TGCGCCAGCAGCTTGGGGCAGGGGGCTAATCAGCCCCAGCATTTT

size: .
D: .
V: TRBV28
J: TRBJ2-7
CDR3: CASSPQAPPYEQYF
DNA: TGTGCCAGCAGTCCACAGGCGCCCCCCTACGAGCAGTACTTC

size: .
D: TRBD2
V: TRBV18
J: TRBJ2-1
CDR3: CASSPRGVAGGLEQFF
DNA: TGTGCCAGCTCACCACGTGGAGTAGCGGGGGGGCTTGAGCAGTTCTTC

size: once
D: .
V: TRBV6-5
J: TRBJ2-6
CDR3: CASRELSGANVLTF
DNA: TGTGCCAGCAGGGAACTCTCTGGGGCCAACGTCCTGACTTTC

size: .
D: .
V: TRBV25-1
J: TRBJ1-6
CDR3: CASSDILYNSPLHF
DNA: TGTGCCAGCAGTGACATCCTTTATAATTCACCCCTCCACTTT

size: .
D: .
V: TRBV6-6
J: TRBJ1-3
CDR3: CASSQEAFGGNTIYF
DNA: TGTGCCAGCAGTCAGGAGGCTTTTGGTGGAAACACCATATATTTT

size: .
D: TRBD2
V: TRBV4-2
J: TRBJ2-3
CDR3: CASSQDLTSGGSYTDTQYF
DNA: TGTGCCAGCAGCCAAGATTTGACTAGCGGGGGGTCATACACAGATACGCAGTATTTT

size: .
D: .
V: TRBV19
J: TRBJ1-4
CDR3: CASTPHSLNEKLFF
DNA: TGTGCCAGTACCCCCCACAGCCTTAATGAAAAACTGTTTTTT

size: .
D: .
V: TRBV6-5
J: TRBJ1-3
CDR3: CASSYSTAGNTIYF
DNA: TGTGCCAGCAGTTACTCGACAGCTGGAAACACCATATATTTT

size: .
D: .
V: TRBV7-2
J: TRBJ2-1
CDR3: CASSLSTGRGSYNEQFF
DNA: TGTGCCAGCAGCTTATCGACAGGGAGGGGCTCCTACAATGAGCAGTTCTTC

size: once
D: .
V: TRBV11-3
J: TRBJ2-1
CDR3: CASSPRGSSSYNEQFF
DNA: TGTGCCAGCAGCCCTCGAGGTTCGAGCTCCTACAATGAGCAGTTCTTC

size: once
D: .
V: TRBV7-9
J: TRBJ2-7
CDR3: CASSFRPVGYEQYF
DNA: TGTGCCAGCAGCTTTCGACCCGTTGGCTACGAGCAGTACTTC

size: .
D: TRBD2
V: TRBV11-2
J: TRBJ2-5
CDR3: CASNNPLAGGSGTQYF
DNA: TGTGCCAGCAACAATCCGTTAGCGGGAGGGTCGGGGACCCAGTACTTC

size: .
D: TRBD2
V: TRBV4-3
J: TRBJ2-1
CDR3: CASSQALGTGGPNEQFF
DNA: TGCGCCAGCAGCCAAGCCCTCGGGACGGGAGGGCCCAATGAGCAGTTCTTC